What follows are 22 T cell receptor beta chains derived from one specimen sequenced in a study of human T cells and chemical hapten exposure. MiXCR was run by TCRdb on the RACE reads, yielding one entry per CDR3 protein. The sample shows some 180,000 distinct CDR3 sequences, approximately 26% of them seen only once. Noted time point: patch test 3, about 24 weeks after DPC sensitization. Treatment specified: therapeutic diphenylcyclopropenone sensitization with weekly scalp DPC. Material: whole blood, obtained in connection with sensitization to the hapten diphenylcyclopropenone (DPC). Every receptor here comes from a woman in her thirties or forties with alopecia areata. Some clones in this sample may be carry-over from other donors' samples.

This clonotype has a count of ten or more. The chain is built from TRBV20-1 and TRBJ2-4; no clear D. Per the germline V gene, CDR1 is DFQATT and CDR2 is SNEGSKA (reference sequence). The CDR3 runs 13 residues. V lost 5 bases and J lost 4, with 12 bases in between. The CDR3 bases are TGCAGTGCTTACCCTTTTAATAAAAACATTCAGTACTTC. Its protein is CSAYPFNKNIQYF.

This clonotype was recorded at least ten times. This rearrangement joins TRBV29-1 to TRBJ1-5; unclear D gene. The CDR3 has 10 amino acids. V lost 4 bases, J lost 10 bases, and 8 bases lay in between. Germline V gene sequence: CDR1 SQVTM, CDR2 ANQGSEA. The CDR3 loop is CSVGEHPQHF. The CDR3 bases are TGCAGCGTTGGGGAACATCCCCAGCATTTT.

V usage is TRBV25-1 and J usage is TRBJ2-3; a weak D match, TRBD1 (7 bases). The CDR3 totals 16 residues. V was pared by 1 base and J by 2 bases, with 13 bases between. CDR1 is MGHDK, CDR2 SYGVNS, per germline. The CDR3 DNA reads TGTGCCAGCAGTGAATTCGGCAGGGGGGCCACAGATACGCAGTATTTT. Residues: CASSEFGRGATDTQYF.

The genes are TRBV20-1 and TRBJ1-4; D is uncertain. The CDR3 runs 13 residues. Trimming removed 3 bases from V and 5 bases from J, with 10 bases in between. Looked up from germline, CDR1 is DFQATT and CDR2 is SNEGSKA (reference sequence). Here the CDR3 reads CSARLGGNEKLFF. The CDR3 region has the DNA TGCAGTGCTAGGCTGGGAGGCAATGAAAAACTGTTTTTT.

This clonotype was observed a handful of times. The chain carries TRBV20-1 and TRBJ2-5, with TRBD2 identical over 7 bases. Trimming took 5 bases from V and 7 from J; bases not matched to a gene: 19. The CDR3 sequence is 16 residues long. Germline CDR1 DFQATT, CDR2 SNEGSKA (reference sequence). The CDR3 nucleotides read TGCAGTGCTTCTCGGGACTACCAATCACACACCGGGACCCAGTACTTC. This translates into CSASRDYQSHTGTQYF.

This clonotype was observed a few times. This rearrangement joins TRBV29-1 to TRBJ1-5; 8 positions agree with TRBD1. Losses at the gene ends were 5 bases for V and 5 bases for J; bases not matched to a gene: 5. The CDR3 has 13 residues. CDR1 and CDR2 from the germline V gene are SQVTM and ANQGSEA. DNA for the CDR3: TGCAGCGTTACCATGACAGGGGATCAGCCCCAGCATTTT. Protein product: CSVTMTGDQPQHF.

This clonotype was found a few times. The gene calls are TRBV18 and TRBJ1-5; the D gene is possibly TRBD1 (5 bases). V dropped 6 bases and J dropped 5 bases, with 11 bases sitting between them. Looked up from germline, CDR1 is KGHSH and CDR2 is LQKENI. CDR3 size: 13 residues. CDR3 sequence (DNA): TGTGCCAGCTCCCGGGAGGGGCATCAGCCCCAGCATTTT. It codes for CASSREGHQPQHF.

The V and J genes are TRBV10-3 and TRBJ2-3, with TRBD2 as a possible D gene (6 bases). Germline V gives CDR1 ENHRY, CDR2 SYGVKD. The CDR3 covers 14 residues. Trimming took off 10 bases at V and 0 bases at J, with 14 bases between the two ends. CDR3 DNA: TGTGCCACCGGGGGTGGCAGGAGCACAGATACGCAGTATTTT. It encodes CATGGGRSTDTQYF.

This clonotype has a single count. The germline gene is not matched at one end of the junction; a read error may be the cause. The chain has TRBV4-3 and TRBJ2-3; D possibly corresponds to TRBD1 (5 bases). The CDR3 loop spans 14 amino acids. CDR1 is LGHNA, CDR2 YSLEER, per germline. The DNA of the CDR3 is TGCGCCAGCAGCCAAGATGGCAACACAGGTACGCAGTATTTT. Protein: CASSQDGNTGTQYF.

This clonotype was observed a handful of times. J is TRBJ1-4 and V is TRBV10-3, with TRBD1 matching 11 bases. The CDR3 is 14 amino acids. Germline V CDR1 and CDR2: ENHRY, SYGVKD. V trimming: 6 bases; J trimming: 12 bases; junction bases outside the gene matches: 9. The CDR3 DNA is TGTGCCATCAGCGGGACAGGGGGATTTGGGGAACTGTTTTTT. Protein product: CAISGTGGFGELFF.

This clonotype was seen more than once but under ten times. The J gene is TRBJ2-1, the V gene TRBV7-9; 9 nucleotides agree with TRBD2. The V gene end was trimmed by 5 bases and the J gene end by 3 bases; junction bases not matched to a gene: 8. The CDR3 totals 16 residues. Germline loops: CDR1 SEHNR, CDR2 FQNEAQ (reference sequence). CDR3: CASSHTLAGFYNEQFF. CDR3 in DNA: TGTGCCAGCAGCCATACCCTAGCGGGATTCTACAATGAGCAGTTCTTC.

This clonotype turned up a few times. V usage is TRBV3-1 and J usage is TRBJ1-5; tentatively, D is TRBD1 (6 bases). There are 15 residues in the CDR3. Germline V CDR1 and CDR2: LGHDT, YNNKEL (reference sequence). Trimming cost V 3 bases and J 6 bases, with 15 bases left between them. In nucleotides, the CDR3 is TGTGCCAGCAGCCAGTCAGGGGAGTGGAGTCAGCCCCAGCATTTT. This sequence encodes CASSQSGEWSQPQHF.

The V gene is TRBV20-1, the J gene TRBJ2-7; 10 nucleotides match TRBD2. V was clipped by 6 bases and J by 2 bases; unmatched bases: 4. The CDR3 spans 13 residues. Germline values: CDR1 DFQATT, CDR2 SNEGSKA (reference sequence). Here the CDR3 DNA reads TGCAGTGCCACTAGCGGGGTGACCTACGAGCAGTACTTC. Translation gives CSATSGVTYEQYF.

This clonotype was seen only a few times. This sequence joins TRBV29-1 and TRBJ2-7; no reliable D call. Germline CDR1 and CDR2: SQVTM and ANQGSEA. CDR3 size: 15 residues. V dropped 2 bases and J dropped 0 bases, with 14 bases sitting between them. CDR3 sequence: CSVELPQRSSYEQYF. The CDR3 nucleotides are TGCAGCGTTGAACTCCCACAGAGGAGCTCCTACGAGCAGTACTTC.

J is TRBJ1-5 and V is TRBV12-3 or TRBV12-4; a weak D match, TRBD1 (5 bases). With 6 bases removed from V and 6 bases from J, the gap between germline ends came to 9 bases. This CDR3 contains 12 residues. In DNA form, the CDR3 reads TGTGCCAGCAGGAGGGGAGTTCAGCCCCAGCATTTT. As protein: CASRRGVQPQHF.

The chain employs TRBV7-9 and TRBJ2-4; no firm D call. The CDR3 contains 12 residues. Germline V CDR1 and CDR2: SEHNR, FQNEAQ (reference sequence). V gave up 5 bases and J gave up 10 bases, with 12 bases separating them. CDR3 in amino acids: CASSRGSEIQYF. The CDR3, as DNA: TGTGCCAGCAGCCGCGGATCGGAGATTCAGTACTTC.

This clonotype has just a few counts. The CDR3 DNA sequence: TGTGCCAGCAGCGCGACAGGGACCGAGCAGTACTTC. Translating gives CASSATGTEQYF. V usage is TRBV12-3 or TRBV12-4 and J usage is TRBJ2-7, with 7 bases fitting TRBD1. This CDR3 is built from 12 residues. After removal of 6 bases from V and 6 bases from J, the junction contained 5 bases not matched to a gene.

This clonotype was seen more than once but under ten times. This rearrangement joins TRBV5-1 to TRBJ2-3, with D possibly being TRBD1 (6 bases). V lost 3 bases and J 0 bases, leaving 14 bases between the germline ends. Germline CDR1 and CDR2: SGHRS and YFSETQ. This CDR3 has 16 amino acids. The CDR3 region has the DNA TGCGCCAGCAGCTCTGGGACATTTTCTAGCACAGATACGCAGTATTTT. It encodes CASSSGTFSSTDTQYF. Full variable domain (remainder filled in from reference TRBV5-1 and TRBJ2-3): KAGVTQTPRYLIKTRGQQVTLSCSPISGHRSVSWYQQTPGQGLQFLFEYFSETQRNKGNFPGRFSGRQFSNSRSEMNVSTLELGDSALYLCASSSGTFSSTDTQYFGPGTRLTVL.

This clonotype has only a few counts. The chain employs TRBV7-2 and TRBJ2-1; D is possibly TRBD1 or TRBD2 (6 bases each). V was cut by 3 bases and J by 1 base, with 16 bases left in between. The CDR3 runs to 17 residues. Germline CDR1 reads SGHTA; CDR2 reads FQGNSA. CDR3 sequence reads: CASSLGGSLPSYNEQFF. Here the CDR3 DNA reads TGTGCCAGCAGCTTGGGGGGCAGTCTACCATCCTACAATGAGCAGTTCTTC.

The chain is built from TRBV5-6 and TRBJ1-2, with D unclear. The CDR3 has 15 residues. Per the germline V gene, CDR1 is SGHDT and CDR2 is YYEEEE. The ends were cut back, 0 bases at V and 5 bases at J, with 14 bases in the middle. The CDR3 region is CASSLGTARSYGYTF. The DNA of the CDR3 is TGTGCCAGCAGCTTGGGGACGGCTCGTTCTTATGGCTACACCTTC.

This clonotype has just a few counts. The chain links TRBV5-5 to TRBJ2-5; TRBD1 aligns across 8 bases. The germline gives CDR1 SGHKS, CDR2 YYEKEE (reference sequence). V lost 5 bases to trimming and J lost 2 bases; unmatched junction nucleotides: 8. This CDR3 is 15 amino acids long. In DNA, the CDR3 is TGTGCCAGCAGAATACGGACAGGGAGACAAGAGACCCAGTACTTC. This translates into CASRIRTGRQETQYF.

The V and J genes are TRBV7-2 and TRBJ2-3; maybe TRBD2 (6 bases). Per the germline V gene, CDR1 is SGHTA and CDR2 is FQGNSA. CDR3 length equals 14 residues. V was cut by 1 base and J by 12 bases, with 17 bases left in between. The CDR3 is CASSLEEGRFNQYF. The CDR3 DNA sequence: TGTGCCAGCAGCTTAGAGGAGGGGCGGTTTAATCAGTATTTT.